The rows below give T cell receptor beta chains drawn from one sample of a study of blood T cell repertoires in COVID-19. TCRdb keeps only in-frame clones here, not all; method: immunoSEQ multiplex PCR. The profile shows approximately 460,000 clones, roughly 89% of them singletons. The sequenced sample was peripheral blood. These receptors were taken from a man between 18 and 35 years old with COVID-19, enrolled during active disease. The CDR3 runs from the conserved cysteine through the conserved F or W. The D gene is left open where the match is weak. Size is omitted from some rows. Given values are once, few, many or a class for expanded clones.

>TRBV3-1/TRBV3-2|.|TRBJ1-2|.
TGTGCCAGCAGCCAACCTACTTCTAACTATGGCTACACCTTC
CASSQPTSNYGYTF
>TRBV19|.|TRBJ2-2|TRBD2
TGTGCCAGTAAGGGAGGGTCGGACACCGGGGAGCTGTTTTTT
CASKGGSDTGELFF
>TRBV29-1|.|TRBJ2-1|TRBD2
TGCAGCGTTTGGTCGAGACTAGCGGGAGTGGATGAGCAGTTCTTC
CSVWSRLAGVDEQFF
>TRBV9|.|TRBJ2-2|TRBD2
TGTGCCAGCAGCCCCAGCGGGAGGGCCTTCCTCGGGGAGCTGTTTTTT
CASSPSGRAFLGELFF
>TRBV5-4|.|TRBJ2-5|.
TGTGCCAGCAGCCCCACTAGTGAGGAGACCCAGTACTTC
CASSPTSEETQYF
>TRBV3-1/TRBV3-2|.|TRBJ2-7|.
TGTGCCAGCAGCCAAGTGGCGGGGAGTTCGTACGAGCAGTACTTC
CASSQVAGSSYEQYF
>TRBV2|.|TRBJ2-3|TRBD2
TGTGCCAGCACACTAACTCGCACTAGCGGGGGCACAGATACGCAGTATTTT
CASTLTRTSGGTDTQYF
>TRBV5-4|.|TRBJ1-6|TRBD1
TGTGCCAGCAGCTTCGGGACAGGGTTGGGCCCCCTCCACTTT
CASSFGTGLGPLHF
>TRBV18|.|TRBJ2-3|TRBD1
TGTGCCAGCTCACCTTTCCAGGGGGCTGAAGATACGCAGTATTTT
CASSPFQGAEDTQYF
>TRBV6-5|many|TRBJ2-2|.
TGTGCCACTGTCGAGGGCCCCGACACCGGGGAGCTGTTTTTT
CATVEGPDTGELFF
>TRBV20-1|.|TRBJ2-3|.
TGCAGTGCTATCCATCAAGATACGCAGTATTTT
CSAIHQDTQYF
>TRBV14|.|TRBJ1-2|TRBD1
TGTGCCAGCAGTCAGGCCACCGGGACAGGGCGCCCTAACTATGGCTACACCTTC
CASSQATGTGRPNYGYTF
>TRBV6-5|.|TRBJ1-3|TRBD1
TGTGCCAGCAGCCGGGACAGGGGGCTTAACACCATATATTTT
CASSRDRGLNTIYF
>TRBV19|.|TRBJ2-1|TRBD2
TGTGCCAGTAACGAGGGGACTAGCGGGTTCCCTCGGGTCAATGAGCAGTTCTTC
CASNEGTSGFPRVNEQFF
>TRBV9|.|TRBJ2-7|.
TGTGCCAGCAGCGGTAGGGACAACTCCTACGAGCAGTACTTC
CASSGRDNSYEQYF
>TRBV5-1|once|TRBJ2-5|TRBD1
TGCGCCAGCAGCGCGTCATACGACAGGGGGCAAGAGACCCAGTACTTC
CASSASYDRGQETQYF
>TRBV30|few|TRBJ1-1|TRBD1
TGTGCCTGGGACAGGGTCCTCTACACTGAAGCTTTCTTT
CAWDRVLYTEAFF
>TRBV5-1|.|TRBJ2-1|.
TGCGCCAGCAGCACAGGACAGACCAATGAGCAGTTCTTC
CASSTGQTNEQFF
>TRBV4-1|.|TRBJ2-2|.
TGCGCCAGCAGCCAAGAACGAAGCGCAGCGAACACCGGGGAGCTGTTTTTT
CASSQERSAANTGELFF
>TRBV4-1|once|TRBJ2-1|.
TGCGCCAGCAGCCAGCCAACCGGGACAAGCTCCTACAATGAGCAGTTCTTC
CASSQPTGTSSYNEQFF
>TRBV30|.|TRBJ1-3|TRBD1
TGTGCCGGCCACAGGGGTAACACCATATATTTT
CAGHRGNTIYF
>TRBV3-1/TRBV3-2|.|TRBJ2-1|TRBD2
TGTGCCAGCAGCCAAGATAGTTTCCTAGCGGCCTACAATGAGCAGTTCTTC
CASSQDSFLAAYNEQFF
>TRBV4-1|.|TRBJ1-1|TRBD1
TGCGCCAGCAGCCACCCAGGGACAGTCTCTGAAGCTTTCTTT
CASSHPGTVSEAFF
>TRBV10-3|.|TRBJ2-2|.
TGTGCCACCAGACTAGTAGACGCCGGGGAGCTGTTTTTT
CATRLVDAGELFF
>TRBV11-1|.|TRBJ2-2|.
TGTGCCAGCACCCGGGATACGAACACCGGGGAGCTGTTTTTT
CASTRDTNTGELFF
>TRBV3-1/TRBV3-2|.|TRBJ1-4|.
TGTGCCAGCAGCCAAGGACTCGGGACTAATGAAAAACTGTTTTTT
CASSQGLGTNEKLFF
>TRBV7-8|.|TRBJ1-2|TRBD1
TGTGCCAGCAGCTTAAGGGGACAGGGGGCGGACTATGGCTACACCTTC
CASSLRGQGADYGYTF
>TRBV27|.|TRBJ2-7|TRBD2
TGTGCCAGCAGTATTACCGGGACTAGTTCCTACGAGCAGTACTTC
CASSITGTSSYEQYF
>TRBV7-2|.|TRBJ2-3|.
TGTGCCAGCAGCTTAGTCGGACAGCCCACAGATACGCAGTATTTT
CASSLVGQPTDTQYF
>TRBV5-1|.|TRBJ2-3|.
TGCGCCAGCAGCTCTCGTGGCACAGATACGCAGTATTTT
CASSSRGTDTQYF
>TRBV15|.|TRBJ2-7|TRBD1
TGTGCCACCAGCGGCCGACAGGGGACCTACGAGCAGTACTTC
CATSGRQGTYEQYF
>TRBV7-3|.|TRBJ1-5|.
TGTGCCAGCACCCCGGTGGGGCGGGGGTTTAATCAGCCCCAGCATTTT
CASTPVGRGFNQPQHF
>TRBV4-1|few|TRBJ1-4|TRBD1
TGCGCCAGCAGCCCCCTGGGACAGGGACGTTACGAAAAACTGTTTTTT
CASSPLGQGRYEKLFF
>TRBV2|.|TRBJ2-3|TRBD2
TGTGCCAGCAGTCTCCCGGCTAGCGGGGTTACAGATACGCAGTATTTT
CASSLPASGVTDTQYF
>TRBV7-8|once|TRBJ2-7|.
TGTGCCAGCAGCTCTGGGGTGCGGGACAGCTCCTACGAGCAGTACTTC
CASSSGVRDSSYEQYF
>TRBV5-1|.|TRBJ2-1|.
TGCGCCAGCAGCGGCCGAACCACGGGAGCGTCGAATGAGCAGTTCTTC
CASSGRTTGASNEQFF
>TRBV14|.|TRBJ2-1|.
TGTGCCAGCAGCCAAGATCTTGAGGGTAGAAACAAGTTCTTC
CASSQDLEGRNKFF
>TRBV5-1|.|TRBJ1-4|.
TGCGCCAGCAGCTTGGGGGCCGCAACTAATGAAAAACTGTTTTTT
CASSLGAATNEKLFF
>TRBV4-1|once|TRBJ1-4|.
TGCGCCAGCAGCCAAGCAAACCTTTCGGGTAATGAAAAACTGTTTTTT
CASSQANLSGNEKLFF
>TRBV29-1|.|TRBJ1-5|TRBD1
TGCAGCGTTGCGAGGGGGCTTGGTCAGCCCCAGCATTTT
CSVARGLGQPQHF
>TRBV15|.|TRBJ2-3|.
TGTGCCACCTGCCGCCCCGAGCTAGATACGCAGTATTTT
CATCRPELDTQYF
>TRBV29-1|.|TRBJ2-5|TRBD2
TGCAGCGCCACTAGCGGGAGCGGGGAGACCCAGTACTTC
CSATSGSGETQYF
>TRBV6-5|.|TRBJ1-5|TRBD1
TGTGCCAGCAGATACAACAGGGGAGGAGATCAGCCCCAGCATTTT
CASRYNRGGDQPQHF
>TRBV15|.|TRBJ2-1|.
TGTGCCACCAGCAGGCCCACGGGGAATGAGCAGTTCTTC
CATSRPTGNEQFF
>TRBV19|.|TRBJ1-4|.
TGTGCCAGTAGTGGTTCGGCAACTAATGAAAAACTGTTTTTT
CASSGSATNEKLFF
>TRBV5-1|.|TRBJ2-7|TRBD2
TGCGCCAGCAGCTTGGTAAGCGGGAGCTCCTACGAGCAGTACTTC
CASSLVSGSSYEQYF
>TRBV12-3/TRBV12-4|.|TRBJ1-2|.
TGTGCCAGCAGTTTACCAGCTAACTATGGCTACACCTTC
CASSLPANYGYTF
>TRBV6-6|.|TRBJ1-5|.
TGTGCCAGCAGTCCAACCACAGGGAACAATCGGCCCCAGCATTTT
CASSPTTGNNRPQHF
>TRBV5-1|.|TRBJ2-7|.
TGCGCCAGCAGCTCCAGCTCCTACGAGCAGTACTTC
CASSSSSYEQYF
>TRBV5-1|many|TRBJ2-3|.
TGCGCCAGCAGCTTGGCCAGACAGAGTACCACAGATACGCAGTATTTT
CASSLARQSTTDTQYF
>TRBV5-4|.|TRBJ1-1|.
TGTGCCAGCAGCTTGGGACAGAGGAACACTGAAGCTTTCTTT
CASSLGQRNTEAFF
>TRBV7-8|.|TRBJ2-1|.
TGTGCCAGCAGCCTGAGGGGGGGGACACTCAATGAGCAGTTCTTC
CASSLRGGTLNEQFF
>TRBV6-2/TRBV6-3|.|TRBJ1-4|.
TGTGCCAGCAGCCCTGCCCGGGGGGGCTCATGGGAAAAACTGTTTTTT
CASSPARGGSWEKLFF
>TRBV2|.|TRBJ2-1|.
TGTGCCAGCATTTATAACCGGGGGTACAATGAGCAGTTCTTC
CASIYNRGYNEQFF
>TRBV7-9|.|TRBJ1-5|.
TGTGCCAGCAGCTATAACGGCGGCCAGCCCCAGCATTTT
CASSYNGGQPQHF